Shown below are 21 T cell receptor beta chains from a single sample sequenced in a study of blood T cells in healthy people across ages (dated by TCRdb to the mid-2010s). The library was made by 5' RACE. The sequencer was an Illumina HiSeq 2500. The second PCR ran for about 6 to 11 cycles and used a J-beta primer mix along with a sample-barcoded 5' primer. TCRdb reworked the public reads: Q25 trimming with fastp, MiXCR clone assembly, productive beta chains retained. Entries are consolidated by CDR3 protein sequence, retaining the most common genes and DNA. The sample table lists around 790,000 distinct CDR3 sequences, around two fifths of them with a count of one. Of the sample, about 21% is held by the ten largest clones. Source material: blood. The source of these receptors is a man aged 55 to 70 in good health.

Remarks on this clonotype: This sequence may be a read error, since a much larger clone differs from it by one base. The V gene is TRBV7-2, the J gene TRBJ2-5; D gene uncertain. The J call may be faulty, since TRBJ2-1 better matches the DNA end. Germline V gene data show CDR1 as SGHTA and CDR2 as FQGNSA. CDR3 length: 13 amino acids. The CDR3 reads CASSFTIEETQFF. The CDR3 DNA reads as TGTGCCAGCAGCTTTACGATAGAAGAGACCCAGTTCTTC.

This clonotype has just one count. The J gene is TRBJ1-5, the V gene TRBV27; D remains unclear. Trimming stripped 5 bases from V and 5 bases from J, with 7 bases between. CDR1 is MNHEY and CDR2 is SMNVEV in the germline V gene (reference sequence). The CDR3 is made up of 12 amino acids. CDR3 sequence (DNA): TGTGCCAGCAGTCAAATTGATCAGCCCCAGCATTTT. It yields the protein CASSQIDQPQHF.

This clonotype was observed a handful of times. This sequence joins TRBV6-2 or TRBV6-3 and TRBJ2-7; D is undetermined. The length of the CDR3 is 15 residues. V was shortened by 4 bases and J by 2 bases, with 15 bases between the two germline ends. Per the germline V gene, CDR1 is MNHEY and CDR2 is SVGEGT. The CDR3 region has the DNA TGTGCCAGCAGTTCCCATTCGACCGAGCCCTACGAGCAGTACTTC. Translation gives CASSSHSTEPYEQYF.

V is TRBV9 and J is TRBJ2-3, with D possibly being TRBD2 (6 bases). The CDR3 has 17 amino acids. The V gene's germline CDR1 is SGDLS and CDR2 YYNGEE. The germline V and J ends were trimmed by 0 bases and 1 base, with 15 bases remaining between them. CDR3: CASSVASVRGGTDTQYF. The CDR3 DNA is TGTGCCAGCAGCGTAGCGTCCGTGCGGGGCGGCACAGATACGCAGTATTTT.

The chain has TRBV20-1 and TRBJ2-1, with D perhaps matching TRBD2 (5 bases). The CDR3 has 13 amino acids. The ends were cut back, 7 bases at V and 6 bases at J, with 16 bases in the middle. Germline V gene sequence: CDR1 DFQATT, CDR2 SNEGSKA (reference sequence). The CDR3 DNA sequence: TGCAGTGTCGACCCGTCCGGGGTCAATGAGCAGTTCTTC. This sequence encodes CSVDPSGVNEQFF.

The chain has TRBV20-1 and TRBJ2-7, with a weak D call TRBD2 (5 bases). Trimming cost V 3 bases and J 3 bases, with 18 bases left between them. This CDR3 is built from 15 residues. The V gene's germline CDR1 is DFQATT and CDR2 SNEGSKA (reference sequence). The CDR3 DNA is TGCAGTGCTAGGAGGCCCCGCGGCAGCGGCTACGAGCAGTACTTC. It codes for CSARRPRGSGYEQYF.

CDR3 region: CSPFPGLKNHEQYF. CDR3 coding DNA: TGCAGTCCTTTTCCGGGCCTCAAGAACCACGAGCAGTACTTC. This chain uses TRBV20-1 with TRBJ2-7; D ambiguous. Trimming took 8 bases from V and 5 from J, leaving 22 bases between them. Germline CDR1 is DFQATT and CDR2 is SNEGSKA (reference sequence). CDR3 length equals 14 residues.

This clonotype was detected a few times. In DNA form, the CDR3 reads TGTGCCAGCAGTTTTGCCGCCAGGGGCTACACCTTC. This encodes CASSFAARGYTF. V gene TRBV28 combines with J gene TRBJ1-2, with D unresolved. Germline assignment: CDR1 MDHEN and CDR2 SYDVKM. V was clipped by 3 bases and J by 8 bases, with 10 bases between them. The CDR3 is 12 amino acids.

The table lists this clonotype with a few counts. The V call is TRBV2, the J call TRBJ2-7; 10 bases align to TRBD1. The CDR3 consists of 15 residues. Trimming took 6 bases from V and 2 from J; bases not matched to a gene: 7. Germline loops: CDR1 SNHLY, CDR2 FYNNEI. DNA of the CDR3: TGTGCCAGCAGACGGACAGGGGGAAGGACCTACGAGCAGTACTTC. Protein: CASRRTGGRTYEQYF.

This clonotype was detected a few times. The V and J genes are TRBV5-5 and TRBJ1-6; TRBD1 is a possible D gene (5 bases). Trimming took 1 base from V and 7 from J, leaving 9 bases between them. Germline loops: CDR1 SGHKS, CDR2 YYEKEE (reference sequence). CDR3 length: 14 residues. CDR3 in DNA: TGTGCCAGCAGCTTGAGCCAGGGAAATTCACCCCTCCACTTT. Its translation: CASSLSQGNSPLHF. Full variable domain (rest looked up from reference TRBV5-5 and TRBJ1-6): DAGVTQSPTHLIKTRGQQVTLRCSPISGHKSVSWYQQVLGQGPQFIFQYYEKEERGRGNFPDRFSARQFPNYSSELNVNALLLGDSALYLCASSLSQGNSPLHFGNGTRLTVT.

V gene TRBV28 combines with J gene TRBJ2-1; 10 bases are a match to TRBD2. Germline V lookup: CDR1 MDHEN, CDR2 SYDVKM. The CDR3 has 15 residues. V was clipped by 2 bases and J by 6 bases; unmatched bases: 4. The CDR3: CASSLTSGAANEQFF. The CDR3 coding sequence is TGTGCCAGCAGTTTAACTAGCGGGGCTGCCAATGAGCAGTTCTTC.

V gene TRBV29-1 combines with J gene TRBJ2-3; no clear D. Trimming shortened V by 5 bases and J by 6 bases, and 9 bases separated the two germline ends. Germline V gene sequence: CDR1 SQVTM, CDR2 ANQGSEA. This CDR3 is built from 11 residues. The CDR3 sequence: CSVTGGDTQYF. CDR3 bases: TGCAGCGTTACGGGTGGGGATACGCAGTATTTT.

Only a few counts were recorded for this clonotype. The chain is built from TRBV21-1 and TRBJ2-4; TRBD1 is taken as the D call from the table, unchecked against the DNA. The J call may be wrong; the DNA end is better matched by TRBJ2-7. TRBV21-1 is shown as a pseudogene. The CDR3 is 16 amino acids. DNA for the CDR3: TGTGCCAGCCCTCTACCAACCACACAGGGACCATACGAGCAGTACTTC. Residues: CASPLPTTQGPYEQYF.

The chain combines TRBV11-3 with TRBJ2-5, with D unresolved. The germline CDR1 and CDR2 sequences are SGHNT and YENEEA. This CDR3 is 13 amino acids long. The V and J ends lost 5 bases and 1 base respectively, with 8 bases between them. As DNA, the CDR3 is TGTGCCAGCAGCATTCGGATCCAAGAGACCCAGTACTTC. Translated: CASSIRIQETQYF.

This rearrangement joins TRBV6-2 or TRBV6-3 to TRBJ2-3; D is uncertain. V lost 7 bases and J 2 bases, leaving 7 bases between the germline ends. This CDR3 region has 12 residues. Germline CDR1 and CDR2: MNHEY and SVGEGT. CDR3 in amino acids: CASTTATDTQYF. The DNA of the CDR3 is TGTGCCAGCACGACCGCCACAGATACGCAGTATTTT.

The rearrangement links TRBV4-3 to TRBJ1-6, with D possibly matching TRBD1 (6 bases). CDR1 and CDR2 from the germline V gene are LGHNA and YSLEER. The CDR3 has 19 amino acids. Between the trimmed V and J ends, which lost 0 bases and 5 bases, there was a span of 20 bases. The CDR3 spells CASSQDLSGAATNNSPLHF. The CDR3 DNA reads TGCGCCAGCAGCCAAGATCTTTCGGGGGCCGCGACGAATAATTCACCCCTCCACTTT.

V and J are TRBV9 and TRBJ1-2; no clear D. The CDR3 covers 15 residues. Germline V lookup: CDR1 SGDLS, CDR2 YYNGEE. V gave up 4 bases and J gave up 0 bases, with 13 bases separating them. CDR3 bases: TGTGCCAGCAGCACACGAGTTGGGGCTAACTATGGCTACACCTTC. Translated: CASSTRVGANYGYTF.

Ten or more counts support this clonotype. The V call is TRBV3-1, the J call TRBJ2-5, with D unclear. Germline CDR1 is LGHDT and CDR2 is YNNKEL (reference sequence). The CDR3 length is 15 residues. V lost 0 bases, J lost 2 bases, and 10 bases lay in between. This chain's CDR3 is CASSQDPGGQETQYF. DNA of the CDR3: TGTGCCAGCAGCCAAGATCCCGGCGGTCAAGAGACCCAGTACTTC.

V is TRBV29-1 and J is TRBJ2-2; 7 nucleotides align to TRBD1. CDR1 and CDR2 from the germline V gene are SQVTM and ANQGSEA. The V segment lost 6 bases and the J segment 2 bases; nucleotides outside the gene matches: 6. This CDR3 is built from 14 residues. The CDR3 nucleotides read TGCAGCGTCGCCGGGACAGCCAACACCGGGGAGCTGTTTTTT. Translation gives CSVAGTANTGELFF.

A few counts support this clonotype. This chain uses TRBV9 with TRBJ2-3, with D perhaps being TRBD1 or TRBD2 (5 bases each). CDR1 and CDR2 from the germline V gene are SGDLS and YYNGEE. The V end lost 0 bases, the J end lost 4 bases, and 12 bases lay between the germline ends. CDR3 length: 15 residues. The CDR3 loop reads CASSVGGGGADTQYF. The CDR3 DNA reads TGTGCCAGCAGCGTAGGGGGTGGGGGAGCAGATACGCAGTATTTT.

The rearrangement links TRBV19 to TRBJ1-1; tentatively, D is TRBD1 (5 bases). The length of the CDR3 is 15 residues. Germline CDR1 is LNHDA and CDR2 is SQIVND (reference sequence). The V and J ends lost 8 bases and 0 bases respectively, with 16 bases between them. CDR3 sequence reads: CASHIGGLMNTEAFF. For the CDR3, the DNA is TGTGCCAGTCACATTGGGGGTCTCATGAACACTGAAGCTTTCTTT.